This T cell receptor (beta chain) came from a study of OX40 agonist ivuxolimab in advanced cancers. With 4 bases removed from V and 0 bases from J, the gap between germline ends came to 11 bases. Germline CDR1 is SGHRS and CDR2 is YFSETQ. The CDR3 sequence is 16 residues long. Enrollment shut out patients with autoimmune disease history or systemic immunosuppression. This clone was seen a single time. Profiled with immunoSEQ multiplex PCR; TCRdb holds only in-frame clones, not every one. This sample yields roughly 100,000 clones, of which approximately 87% are seen a single time; around 1.5% belongs to the top ten.

The sample consisted of CD4+ or CD8+ T cells sorted from blood, taken in a trial of the OX40 agonist ivuxolimab. This TCR came from an adult with an advanced solid tumor such as melanoma, head and neck, liver or kidney cancer. V usage is TRBV5-1 and J usage is TRBJ2-6; a possible D gene is TRBD1 (6 bases). CDR3: CASSQGGPSGANVLTF. DNA of the CDR3: TGCGCCAGCAGCCAAGGGGGTCCCTCTGGGGCCAACGTCCTGACTTTC.